The 2 T cell receptor beta chains below were found in one sample sequenced in a study of Ad26.COV2.S vaccination and SARS-CoV-2 variants. TCRdb's copy holds only in-frame clones and misses some; the assay was immunoSEQ multiplex PCR. Counted here are about 680,000 clones, more than 70% occurring once; the ten biggest clones make up about 1.5%. Treatment meaning: about 20 received Ad26.COV2.S at low or high dose, single or two shots; about 5 received placebo; per-sample allocation not given. After the first vaccine or placebo injection, samples were drawn on day 63. The sequenced sample was peripheral blood, obtained in a trial of Ad26.COV2.S vaccine versus placebo. The source is a person between 18 and 60 years old who received the Ad26.COV2.S COVID-19 vaccine or a placebo.

The gene calls are TRBV2 and TRBJ1-2, with 8 bases aligning to TRBD1. CDR3 length: 15 amino acids. V trimming: 2 bases; J trimming: 7 bases; junction bases outside the gene matches: 9. Germline CDR1 is SNHLY and CDR2 is FYNNEI. The chain's CDR3 is CASSETAGGSSGYTF. The CDR3 DNA reads TGTGCCAGCAGTGAAACTGCAGGGGGCTCTTCTGGCTACACCTTC.

For this clone: The junction does not match germline at one end; this may be a read error. V and J are TRBV7-9 and TRBJ2-5, with TRBD1 identical over 10 bases. Germline CDR1 and CDR2: SEHNR and FQNEAQ (reference sequence). The CDR3 is 13 residues long. The CDR3 DNA reads as TGTGCCAGCAGCTGGACAGGGGGAGAGGCCCAGTACTTC. Residues: CASSWTGGEAQYF.